One T cell receptor (beta chain) is described in this entry. This specimen belongs to a study of T cell changes during pregnancy in multiple sclerosis. Measured with immunoSEQ multiplex PCR; TCRdb has only the in-frame clones, and not every one. The table shows roughly 38,000 clones, with 91% occurring only once. V was shortened by 1 base and J by 4 bases, with 13 bases between the two germline ends. CDR3 length: 15 amino acids. Germline V gives CDR1 MNHEY, CDR2 SMNVEV (reference sequence). This material consisted of CD4+ T cells from peripheral blood mononuclear cells, taken after pregnancy. The chain links TRBV27 to TRBJ1-2; D may be TRBD1 (5 bases). This clonotype originated in a female donor in good health, enrolled as a control in a pregnancy study. The CDR3 loop is CASSLFTGPIYGYTF. The CDR3 bases are TGTGCCAGCAGTTTATTCACAGGTCCGATCTATGGCTACACCTTC.